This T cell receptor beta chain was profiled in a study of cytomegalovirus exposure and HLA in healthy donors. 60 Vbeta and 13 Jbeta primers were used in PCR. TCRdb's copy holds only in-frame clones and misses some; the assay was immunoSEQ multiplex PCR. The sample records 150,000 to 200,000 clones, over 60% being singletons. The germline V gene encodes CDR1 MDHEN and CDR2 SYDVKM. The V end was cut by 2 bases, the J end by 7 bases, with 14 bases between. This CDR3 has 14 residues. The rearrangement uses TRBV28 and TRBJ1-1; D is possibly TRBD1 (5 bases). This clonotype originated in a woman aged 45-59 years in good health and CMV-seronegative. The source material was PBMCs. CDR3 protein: CASSLSGGKGEAFF. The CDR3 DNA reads TGTGCCAGCAGTTTAAGCGGGGGGAAGGGTGAAGCTTTCTTT.